This record covers a single TCR beta chain. In this sample, this clonotype turned up many times. The antigen it binds to is not known. Within one base of it there is no much larger clone, and no base qualities were kept. These data come from a study of T-cell reconstitution after alpha-beta-depleted transplantation in children (dated by TCRdb to between 2015 and 2016). Concerning the study at large: Using TCR repertoire profiling, the study quantitatively followed how T-cell immune reconstitution unfolded in children after TCRalphabeta/CD19-depleted allogeneic hematopoietic cell transplantation.

Library preparation employed PCR. Sequencing was performed on an Illumina HiSeq 2500. TCR libraries were prepared with molecular barcoding, using unique molecular identifiers to normalize TCRbeta repertoire quantification. Clones were called with MiXCR by TCRdb after fastp trimmed the public reads at Q25, and only in-frame beta chains were retained. For every CDR3 protein sequence, its rows merge into one entry that carries the most common genes and DNA. The sample records about 480,000 distinct CDR3 sequences, under 15% of which are singletons. The ten largest account for more than 5.5% of the sample. The CDR3 numbers 13 residues from cysteine through phenylalanine. Just CDR3 DNA is preserved here, 39 bases in frame from base 1. CDR1 and CDR2, per the germline V gene, are MDHEN and SYDVKM. At the junction V is shortened by 8 bases and J by 1 base, with 10 bases in between.

The receptor chain draws on TRBV28 and TRBJ2-3; the D gene is perhaps TRBD1, on 5 matching bases. Sample: PBMCs from the stem cell graft donor, taken from the stem cell graft. The sequence came from a human donor who donated a stem cell graft to a child with combined immunodeficiency. The DNA is TGTGCCAGCCGTTCACAGGGCACAGATACGCAGTATTTT. Translated, it gives CASRSQGTDTQYF.